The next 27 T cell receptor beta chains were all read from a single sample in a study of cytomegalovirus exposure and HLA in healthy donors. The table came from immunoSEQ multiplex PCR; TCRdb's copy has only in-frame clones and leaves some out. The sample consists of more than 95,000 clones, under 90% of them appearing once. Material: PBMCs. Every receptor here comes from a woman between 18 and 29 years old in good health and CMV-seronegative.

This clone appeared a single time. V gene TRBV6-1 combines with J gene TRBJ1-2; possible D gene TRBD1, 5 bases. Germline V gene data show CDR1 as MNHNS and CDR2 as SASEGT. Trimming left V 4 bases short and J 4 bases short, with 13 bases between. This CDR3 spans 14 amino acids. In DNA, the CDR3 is TGTGCCAGCAGTGTAGGCAGGGTTCCCTATGGCTACACCTTC. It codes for CASSVGRVPYGYTF.

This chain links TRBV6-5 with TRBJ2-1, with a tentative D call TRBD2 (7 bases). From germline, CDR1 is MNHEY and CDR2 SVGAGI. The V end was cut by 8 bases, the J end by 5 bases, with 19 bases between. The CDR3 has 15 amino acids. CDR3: CASGQLGRADNEQFF. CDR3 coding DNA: TGTGCCAGCGGACAGCTAGGGAGGGCCGACAATGAGCAGTTCTTC.

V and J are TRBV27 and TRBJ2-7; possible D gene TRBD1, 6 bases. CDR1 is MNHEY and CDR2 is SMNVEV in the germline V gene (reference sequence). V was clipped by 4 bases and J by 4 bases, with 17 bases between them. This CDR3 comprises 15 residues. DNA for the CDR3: TGTGCCAGCAGTTCCTCGACAGGTCCCTTATACGAGCAGTACTTC. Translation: CASSSSTGPLYEQYF.

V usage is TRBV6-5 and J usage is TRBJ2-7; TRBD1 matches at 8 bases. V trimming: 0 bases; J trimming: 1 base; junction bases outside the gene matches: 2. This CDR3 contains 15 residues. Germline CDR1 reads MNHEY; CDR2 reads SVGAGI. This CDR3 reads CASSYSGQASYEQYF. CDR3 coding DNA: TGTGCCAGCAGTTACTCGGGACAGGCGTCCTACGAGCAGTACTTC.

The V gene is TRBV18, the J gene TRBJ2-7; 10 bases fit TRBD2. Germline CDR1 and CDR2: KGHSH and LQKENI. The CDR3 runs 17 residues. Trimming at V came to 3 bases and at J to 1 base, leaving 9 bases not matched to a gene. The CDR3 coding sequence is TGTGCCAGCTCACCCCTTTTAGCGGGAGGACCGTCCTACGAGCAGTACTTC. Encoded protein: CASSPLLAGGPSYEQYF.

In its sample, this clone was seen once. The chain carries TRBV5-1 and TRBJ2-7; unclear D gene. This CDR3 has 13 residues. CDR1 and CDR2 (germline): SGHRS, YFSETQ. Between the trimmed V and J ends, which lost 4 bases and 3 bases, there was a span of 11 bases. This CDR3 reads CASSLASVYEQYF. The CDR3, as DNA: TGCGCCAGCAGCCTGGCCTCGGTCTACGAGCAGTACTTC.

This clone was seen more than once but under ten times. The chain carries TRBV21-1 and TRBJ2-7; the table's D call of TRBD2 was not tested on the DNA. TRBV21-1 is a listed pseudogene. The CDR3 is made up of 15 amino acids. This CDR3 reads CASSCNTSGPYEQYF. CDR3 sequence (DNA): TGTGCCAGCAGCTGCAACACTAGCGGACCATACGAGCAGTACTTC.

As DNA, the CDR3 is TGTGCCAGCAGTTATCGGTTAGCGGGAGGGTTTGGTGAGCAGTACTTC. As protein: CASSYRLAGGFGEQYF. J is TRBJ2-7 and V is TRBV6-5; TRBD2 aligns across 11 bases. CDR3 length equals 16 residues. V dropped 3 bases and J dropped 7; count of bases not matched to a gene: 11. The germline gives CDR1 MNHEY, CDR2 SVGAGI.

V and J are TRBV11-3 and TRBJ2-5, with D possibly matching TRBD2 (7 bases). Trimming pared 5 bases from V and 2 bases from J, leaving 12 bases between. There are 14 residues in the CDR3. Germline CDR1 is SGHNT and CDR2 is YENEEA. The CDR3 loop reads CASSLRGGQETQYF. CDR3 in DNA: TGTGCCAGCAGCCTGAGGGGGGGGCAAGAGACCCAGTACTTC.

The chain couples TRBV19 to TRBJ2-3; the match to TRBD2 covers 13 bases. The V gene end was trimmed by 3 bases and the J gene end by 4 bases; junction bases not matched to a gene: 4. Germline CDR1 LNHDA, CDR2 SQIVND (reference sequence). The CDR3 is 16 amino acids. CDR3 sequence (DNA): TGTGCCAGTAGTATTACTAGCGGGAGGGCAGCAGATACGCAGTATTTT. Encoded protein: CASSITSGRAADTQYF.

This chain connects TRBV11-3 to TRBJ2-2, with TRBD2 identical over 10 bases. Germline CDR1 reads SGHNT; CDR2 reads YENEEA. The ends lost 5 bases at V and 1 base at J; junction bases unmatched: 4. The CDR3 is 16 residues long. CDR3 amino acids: CASSPRLAGNTGELFF. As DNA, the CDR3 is TGTGCCAGCAGCCCCAGACTAGCGGGGAACACCGGGGAGCTGTTTTTT.

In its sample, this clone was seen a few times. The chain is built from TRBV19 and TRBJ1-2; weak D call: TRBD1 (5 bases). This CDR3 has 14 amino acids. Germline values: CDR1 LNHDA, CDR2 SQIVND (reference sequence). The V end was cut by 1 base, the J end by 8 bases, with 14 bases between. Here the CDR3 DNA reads TGTGCCAGTAGTATAGGCCAGGGAAAGGCAGGCTACACCTTC. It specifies CASSIGQGKAGYTF. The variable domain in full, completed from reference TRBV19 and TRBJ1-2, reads DGGITQSPKYLFRKEGQNVTLSCEQNLNHDAMYWYRQDPGQGLRLIYYSQIVNDFQKGDIAEGYSVSREKKESFPLTVTSAQKNPTAFYLCASSIGQGKAGYTFGSGTRLTVV.

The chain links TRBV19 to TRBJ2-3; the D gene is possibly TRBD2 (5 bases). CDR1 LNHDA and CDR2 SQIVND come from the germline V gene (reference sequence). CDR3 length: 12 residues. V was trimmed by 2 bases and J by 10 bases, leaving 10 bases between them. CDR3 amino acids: CASSITAGSQYF. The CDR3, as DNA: TGTGCCAGTAGTATAACTGCGGGTTCGCAGTATTTT. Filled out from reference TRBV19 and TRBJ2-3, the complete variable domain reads DGGITQSPKYLFRKEGQNVTLSCEQNLNHDAMYWYRQDPGQGLRLIYYSQIVNDFQKGDIAEGYSVSREKKESFPLTVTSAQKNPTAFYLCASSITAGSQYFGPGTRLTVL.

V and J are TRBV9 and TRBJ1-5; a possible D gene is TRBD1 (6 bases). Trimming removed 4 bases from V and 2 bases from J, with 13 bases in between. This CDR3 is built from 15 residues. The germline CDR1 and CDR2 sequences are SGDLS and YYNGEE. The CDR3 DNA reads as TGTGCCAGCAGCAGAGCAGGGGTAGGCAATCAGCCCCAGCATTTT. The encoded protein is CASSRAGVGNQPQHF.

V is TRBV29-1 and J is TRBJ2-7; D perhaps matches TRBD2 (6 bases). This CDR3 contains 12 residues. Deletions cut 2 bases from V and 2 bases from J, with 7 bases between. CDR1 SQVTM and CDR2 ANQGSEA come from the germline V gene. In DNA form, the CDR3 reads TGCAGCGTTGAAACTAGCCCCTACGAGCAGTACTTC. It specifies CSVETSPYEQYF.

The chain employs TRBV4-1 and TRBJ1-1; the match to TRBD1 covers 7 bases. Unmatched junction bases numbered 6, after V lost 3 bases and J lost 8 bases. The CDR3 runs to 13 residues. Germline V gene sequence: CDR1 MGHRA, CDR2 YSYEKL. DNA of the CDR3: TGCGCCAGCAGCCAGGTTACAGGGGTAGAAGCTTTCTTT. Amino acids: CASSQVTGVEAFF.

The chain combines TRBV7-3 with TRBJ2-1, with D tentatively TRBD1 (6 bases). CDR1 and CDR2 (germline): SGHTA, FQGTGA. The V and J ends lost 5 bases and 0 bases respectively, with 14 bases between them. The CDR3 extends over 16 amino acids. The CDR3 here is CASSVNRESSYNEQFF. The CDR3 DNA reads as TGTGCCAGCAGCGTCAACAGGGAGAGCTCCTACAATGAGCAGTTCTTC.

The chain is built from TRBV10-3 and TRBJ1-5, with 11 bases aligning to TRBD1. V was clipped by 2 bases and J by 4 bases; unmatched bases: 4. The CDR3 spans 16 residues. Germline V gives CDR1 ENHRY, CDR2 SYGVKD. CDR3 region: CAISEQGQGGNQPQHF. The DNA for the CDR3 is TGTGCCATCAGTGAGCAGGGACAGGGGGGTAATCAGCCCCAGCATTTT.

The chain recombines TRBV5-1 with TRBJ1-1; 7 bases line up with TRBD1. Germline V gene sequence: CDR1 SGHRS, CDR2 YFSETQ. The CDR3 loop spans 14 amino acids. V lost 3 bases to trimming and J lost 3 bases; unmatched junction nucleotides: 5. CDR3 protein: CASSWGDRHTEAFF. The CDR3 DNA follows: TGCGCCAGCAGCTGGGGGGACAGACACACTGAAGCTTTCTTT.

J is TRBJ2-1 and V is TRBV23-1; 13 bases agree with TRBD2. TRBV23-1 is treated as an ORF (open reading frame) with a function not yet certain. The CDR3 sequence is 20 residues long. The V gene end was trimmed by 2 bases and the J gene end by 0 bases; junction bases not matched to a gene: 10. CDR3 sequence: CASSQQPGLAGTLSYNEQFF. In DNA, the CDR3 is TGCGCCAGCAGTCAACAACCGGGACTAGCGGGAACACTCTCCTACAATGAGCAGTTCTTC.

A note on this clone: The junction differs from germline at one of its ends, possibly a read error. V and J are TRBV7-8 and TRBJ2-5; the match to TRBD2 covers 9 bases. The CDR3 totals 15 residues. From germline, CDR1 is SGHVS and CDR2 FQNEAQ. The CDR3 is CASSLGLAAQEIQYF. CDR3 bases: TGTGCCAGCAGCTTAGGACTAGCGGCCCAAGAGATCCAGTACTTC. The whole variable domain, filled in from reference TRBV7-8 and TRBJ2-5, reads GAGVSQSPRYKVAKRGQDVALRCDPISGHVSLFWYQQALGQGPEFLTYFQNEAQLDKSGLPSDRFFAERPEGSVSTLKIQRTQQEDSAVYLCASSLGLAAQEIQYFGPGTRLLVL.

The CDR3 DNA follows: TGTGCCAGCAGCTGGACAGTGAACACTGAAGCTTTCTTT. Translating gives CASSWTVNTEAFF. J is TRBJ1-1 and V is TRBV6-6; the D gene is possibly TRBD1 (6 bases). Trimming removed 6 bases at V and 0 bases at J, with 8 bases between. Germline V gene sequence: CDR1 MNHNY, CDR2 SVGAGI (reference sequence). This CDR3 spans 13 amino acids.

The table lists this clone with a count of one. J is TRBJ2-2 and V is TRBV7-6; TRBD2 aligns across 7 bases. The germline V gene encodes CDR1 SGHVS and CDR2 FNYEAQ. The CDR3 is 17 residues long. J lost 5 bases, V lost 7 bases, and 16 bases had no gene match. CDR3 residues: CASKGRQRESRTGELFF. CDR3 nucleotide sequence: TGTGCCAGCAAGGGACGACAGCGGGAATCTCGGACCGGGGAGCTGTTTTTT.

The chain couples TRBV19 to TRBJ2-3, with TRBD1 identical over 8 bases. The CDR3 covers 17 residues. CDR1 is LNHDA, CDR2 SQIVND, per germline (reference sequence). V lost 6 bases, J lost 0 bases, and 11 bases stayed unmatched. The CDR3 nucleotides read TGTGCCAGTAGGGGTCAGGGGGCTTCCCCTAGCACAGATACGCAGTATTTT. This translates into CASRGQGASPSTDTQYF.

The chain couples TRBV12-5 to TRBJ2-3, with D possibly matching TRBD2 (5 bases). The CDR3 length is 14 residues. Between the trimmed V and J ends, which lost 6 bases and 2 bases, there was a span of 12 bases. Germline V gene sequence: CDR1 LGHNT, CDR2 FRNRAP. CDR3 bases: TGTGCTAGTGGGGTCCGGGGTTTCACAGATACGCAGTATTTT. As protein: CASGVRGFTDTQYF.

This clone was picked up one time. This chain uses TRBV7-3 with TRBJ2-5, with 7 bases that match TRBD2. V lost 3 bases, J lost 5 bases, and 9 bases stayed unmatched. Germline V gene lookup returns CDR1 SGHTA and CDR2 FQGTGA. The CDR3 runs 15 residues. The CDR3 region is CASSLGGGPRETQYF. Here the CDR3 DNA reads TGTGCCAGCAGCTTGGGGGGAGGGCCTCGTGAGACCCAGTACTTC.

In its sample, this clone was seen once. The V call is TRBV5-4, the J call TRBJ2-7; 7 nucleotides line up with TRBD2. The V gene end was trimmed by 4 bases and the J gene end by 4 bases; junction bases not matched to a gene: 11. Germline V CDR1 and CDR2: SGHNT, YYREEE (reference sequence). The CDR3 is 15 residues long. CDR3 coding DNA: TGTGCCAGCAGCCGGAGGACTAGAGGAGGATACGAGCAGTACTTC. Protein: CASSRRTRGGYEQYF.